This T cell receptor beta chain was retrieved from a study of blood T cells in healthy people across ages. Findings and limits, study-wide: As naive T cell percentage varied, TCR beta diversity correlated strongly with it.

A sample-barcoded 5' primer and a J-beta primer mix were used in a second PCR of roughly 7 to 11 cycles. TCRdb redid the calling of the 5' RACE reads with MiXCR, one entry per CDR3 protein. Of about 900,000 distinct CDR3 sequences in the sample, approximately 65% are singletons; the top ten hold roughly 26%. J lost 3 bases, V lost 3 bases, and 2 bases had no gene match. The CDR3 loop spans 15 amino acids. Germline CDR1 is MNHEY and CDR2 is SVGEGT. Note on this clonotype: Its target is not known.

This chain uses TRBV6-2 or TRBV6-3 with TRBJ2-1; 10 bases are shared with TRBD2. The sample comprised blood. This clonotype was obtained from a man younger than 40 in good health. CDR3 sequence reads: CASSYSGGNYNEQFF. The CDR3 coding sequence is TGTGCCAGCAGTTATAGCGGGGGGAACTACAATGAGCAGTTCTTC.